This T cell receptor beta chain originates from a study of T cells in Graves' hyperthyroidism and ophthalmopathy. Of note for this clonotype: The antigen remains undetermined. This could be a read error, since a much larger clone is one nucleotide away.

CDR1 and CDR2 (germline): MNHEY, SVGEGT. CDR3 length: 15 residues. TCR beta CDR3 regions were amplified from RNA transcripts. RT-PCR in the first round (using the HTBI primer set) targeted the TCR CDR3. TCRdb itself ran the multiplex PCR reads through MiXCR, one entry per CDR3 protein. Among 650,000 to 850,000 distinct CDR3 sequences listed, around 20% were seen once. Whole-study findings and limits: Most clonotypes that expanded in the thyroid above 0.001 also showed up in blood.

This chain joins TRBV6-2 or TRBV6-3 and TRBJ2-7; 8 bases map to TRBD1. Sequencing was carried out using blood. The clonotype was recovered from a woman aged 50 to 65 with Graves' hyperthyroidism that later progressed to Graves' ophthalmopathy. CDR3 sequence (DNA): TGTGCCAGCAGTTACGACAGGGGATCCGCCTACGAGCAGTGCTTC. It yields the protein CASSYDRGSAYEQCF.